The clone carrying this TCR beta chain was detected once. Extracted from the samples, RNA was reverse transcribed into cDNA to serve as the sequencing template. Produced via immunoSEQ multiplex PCR; TCRdb's table is partial and in-frame only. Of about 180,000 clones in the sample, 45% to 60% were seen once. Treatment indicated: oral pan-JAK inhibitor, 5-10 mg twice daily. The data were obtained in a study of CD8+ T cells in alopecia areata. Per germline, CDR1 SNHLY and CDR2 FYNNEI. CDR3 length: 13 residues. The V and J ends lost 4 bases and 2 bases respectively, with 8 bases between them. The chain combines TRBV2 with TRBJ2-5; possible D gene TRBD1, 6 bases. This clonotype was sampled from a human donor with alopecia areata. Source: CD8+ T cells sorted from blood, taken around week 52, from a patient treated with tofacitinib. In DNA form, the CDR3 reads TGTGCCAGCAGTGGGGGGCTTCAAGAGACCCAGTACTTC. Protein: CASSGGLQETQYF.